The entry below gives a single T cell receptor (beta chain) sequence along with its context. TCRdb re-analysed the multiplex PCR reads in MiXCR, keeping a single row per CDR3 protein. The sample lists around 130,000 distinct CDR3 sequences, 30% to 35% seen once, with roughly 2.3% in the top ten. This sample stems from a study of breast tumors, draining lymph nodes, adjacent tissues. The germline gives CDR1 DFQATT, CDR2 SNEGSKA (reference sequence). The germline V and J ends were trimmed by 3 bases and 0 bases, with 20 bases remaining between them. CDR3 length: 17 amino acids. Axillary draining lymph nodes of breast cancer patients supplied the node samples.

What was sequenced was axillary lymph node tissue. This TCR was sampled from a female donor with breast cancer. Some clones in this sample may be carry-over from other donors' samples. The chain employs TRBV20-1 and TRBJ2-5; D tentatively reads TRBD1 or TRBD2 (6 bases each). This CDR3 reads CSASPGQLLANQETQYF. Written as DNA, the CDR3 is TGCAGTGCTAGTCCCGGACAGTTACTAGCCAACCAAGAGACCCAGTACTTC.